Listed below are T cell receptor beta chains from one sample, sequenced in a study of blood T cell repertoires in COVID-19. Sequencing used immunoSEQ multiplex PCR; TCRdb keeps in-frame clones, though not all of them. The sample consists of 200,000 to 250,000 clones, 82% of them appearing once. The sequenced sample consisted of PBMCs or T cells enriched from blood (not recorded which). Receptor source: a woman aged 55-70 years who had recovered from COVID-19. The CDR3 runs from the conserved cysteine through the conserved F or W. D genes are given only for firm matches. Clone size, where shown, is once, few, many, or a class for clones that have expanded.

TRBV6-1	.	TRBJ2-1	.	CASSEGSRAPYNEQFF	TGTGCCAGCAGTGAAGGAAGCAGGGCCCCCTACAATGAGCAGTTCTTC
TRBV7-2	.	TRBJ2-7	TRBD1	CASSPSGDRFHEQYF	TGTGCCAGCAGCCCCTCCGGGGACAGGTTCCACGAGCAGTACTTC
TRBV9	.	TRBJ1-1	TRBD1	CASSAPGQGRTEAFF	TGTGCCAGCAGCGCCCCCGGACAGGGGAGGACTGAAGCTTTCTTT
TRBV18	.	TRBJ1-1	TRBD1	CASSPTGQGEAFF	TGTGCCAGCTCACCAACCGGACAGGGCGAAGCTTTCTTT
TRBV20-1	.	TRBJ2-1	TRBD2	CSGTSEYEQFF	TGCAGCGGGACTAGCGAATATGAGCAGTTCTTC
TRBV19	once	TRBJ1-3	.	CASSLRQYPSSGNTIYF	TGTGCCAGTAGCCTGCGGCAGTACCCGAGCTCTGGAAACACCATATATTTT
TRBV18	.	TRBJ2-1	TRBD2	CASSTLAGDEQFF	TGTGCCAGCTCGACCCTAGCGGGAGATGAGCAGTTCTTC
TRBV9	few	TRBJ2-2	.	CASRDRRSNTGELFF	TGTGCCAGCCGTGACAGACGATCGAACACCGGGGAGCTGTTTTTT
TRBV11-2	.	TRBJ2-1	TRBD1	CASSVGQGTYNEQFF	TGTGCCAGCAGCGTCGGACAGGGTACCTACAATGAGCAGTTCTTC
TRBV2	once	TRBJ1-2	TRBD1	CASRKVGQGAGVAGYTF	TGTGCCAGCAGGAAAGTTGGACAGGGGGCGGGGGTTGCTGGCTACACCTTC
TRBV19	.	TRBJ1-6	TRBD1	CASNGRGNSPLHF	TGTGCCAGTAACGGCAGGGGGAATTCACCCCTCCACTTT
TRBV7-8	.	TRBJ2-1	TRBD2	CASSLGTSRYNEQFF	TGTGCCAGCAGCTTAGGGACTAGCCGTTACAATGAGCAGTTCTTC
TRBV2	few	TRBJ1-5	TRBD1	CASSLGQGARQPQHF	TGTGCCAGCAGCCTGGGACAGGGGGCGCGTCAGCCCCAGCATTTT
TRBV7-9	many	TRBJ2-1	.	CASSSGTSFNEQFF	TGTGCCAGCAGCTCTGGGACATCTTTCAATGAGCAGTTCTTC
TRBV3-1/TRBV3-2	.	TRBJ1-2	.	CASSQATGNPYGYTF	TGTGCCAGCAGCCAAGCAACAGGGAATCCCTATGGCTACACCTTC
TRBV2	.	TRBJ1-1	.	CASNRGPRVEAFF	TGTGCCAGCAACCGTGGTCCCCGCGTGGAAGCTTTCTTT
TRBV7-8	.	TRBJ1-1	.	CASSPRTEAFF	TGTGCCAGCAGCCCCCGGACTGAAGCTTTCTTT
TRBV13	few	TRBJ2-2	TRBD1	CASSLARDRRTGELFF	TGTGCCAGCAGCTTAGCCCGGGACAGGCGGACCGGGGAGCTGTTTTTT
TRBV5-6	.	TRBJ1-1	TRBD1	CASSSHRGTAFF	TGTGCCAGCAGCTCCCACAGGGGGACGGCTTTCTTT
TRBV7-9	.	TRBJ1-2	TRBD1	CASSSWTGGPNYGYTF	TGTGCCAGCAGCTCCTGGACAGGGGGGCCTAACTATGGCTACACCTTC
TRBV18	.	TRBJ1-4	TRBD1	CASSPATGEGEKLFF	TGTGCCAGCTCACCAGCCACAGGGGAAGGAGAAAAACTGTTTTTT
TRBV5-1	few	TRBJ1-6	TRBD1	CASSLVPWDSNSPLHF	TGCGCCAGCAGCTTGGTTCCTTGGGACAGCAATTCACCCCTCCACTTT
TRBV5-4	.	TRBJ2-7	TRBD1	CASSLVTGGSEQYF	TGTGCCAGCAGCTTGGTGACAGGGGGCTCCGAGCAGTACTTC
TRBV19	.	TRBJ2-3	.	CASSIINTQYF	TGTGCCAGTAGTATAATAAATACGCAGTATTTT
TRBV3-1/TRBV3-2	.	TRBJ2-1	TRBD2	CASSPSGSSYNEQFF	TGTGCCAGCAGCCCCAGCGGGAGCTCCTACAATGAGCAGTTCTTC
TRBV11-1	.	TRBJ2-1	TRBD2	CASSFIAGRSYNEQFF	TGTGCCAGCAGCTTCATAGCGGGTCGCTCCTACAATGAGCAGTTCTTC
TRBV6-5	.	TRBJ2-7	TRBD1	CASRTGQGWYEQYF	TGTGCCAGCAGAACCGGACAGGGTTGGTACGAGCAGTACTTC
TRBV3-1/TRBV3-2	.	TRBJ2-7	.	CASSQMQNTYEQYF	TGTGCCAGCAGCCAGATGCAGAATACCTACGAGCAGTACTTC
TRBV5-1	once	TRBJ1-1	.	CASNAGVAVNTEAFF	TGCGCCAGCAACGCCGGGGTCGCAGTCAACACTGAAGCTTTCTTT
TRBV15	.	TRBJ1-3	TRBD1	CATSRPGQGGNTIYF	TGTGCCACCAGCCGCCCGGGACAGGGGGGAAACACCATATATTTT
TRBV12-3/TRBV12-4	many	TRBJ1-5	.	CASSQEGQPQHF	TGTGCCAGCAGTCAGGAGGGTCAGCCCCAGCATTTT
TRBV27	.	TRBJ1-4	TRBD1	CASSSRGWSEKLFF	TGTGCCAGCAGTTCCAGGGGGTGGAGTGAAAAACTGTTTTTT
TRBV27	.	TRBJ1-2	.	CASTSHGYTF	TGTGCCAGCACCAGTCACGGCTACACCTTC
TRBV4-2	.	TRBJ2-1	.	CASSRLLGDNNEQFF	TGTGCCAGCAGCCGGCTATTAGGGGATAACAATGAGCAGTTCTTC
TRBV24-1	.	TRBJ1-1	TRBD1	CATSDDDRVFF	TGTGCCACCAGTGATGACGACAGGGTATTCTTT
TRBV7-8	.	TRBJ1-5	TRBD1	CASSTRTGDQPQHF	TGTGCCAGCAGCACCCGGACAGGAGATCAGCCCCAGCATTTT
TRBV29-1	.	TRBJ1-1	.	CSAQRDTEAFF	TGCAGCGCTCAGCGGGACACTGAAGCTTTCTTT
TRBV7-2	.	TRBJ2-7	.	CASSLGRGGLAEQYF	TGTGCCAGCAGCTTAGGCAGGGGAGGGCTGGCGGAGCAGTACTTC
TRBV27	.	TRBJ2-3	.	CASSSTSRYTDTQYF	TGTGCCAGCAGTTCAACTAGCCGATACACAGATACGCAGTATTTT
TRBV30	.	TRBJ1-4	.	CAWSPGPWRDEKLFF	TGTGCCTGGAGTCCAGGGCCGTGGAGGGATGAAAAACTGTTTTTT
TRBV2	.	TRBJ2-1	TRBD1	CASSFSGTAYNEQFF	TGTGCCAGCAGTTTCTCCGGGACAGCCTACAATGAGCAGTTCTTC
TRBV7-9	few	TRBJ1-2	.	CASSLGGAGANYGYTF	TGTGCCAGCAGCTTAGGGGGGGCGGGAGCTAACTATGGCTACACCTTC
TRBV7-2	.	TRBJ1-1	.	CASSLSGTGWSTEAFF	TGTGCCAGCAGCTTGTCTGGAACCGGGTGGAGCACTGAAGCTTTCTTT